These 4 T cell receptor beta chains share one sample of origin, sequenced in a study of naive and memory T cell subsets. The treatment was: skin biopsy from PPD injection site in Mantoux-positive individual. Cells were not sorted; total RNA input targeted about 1 to 1000 ng. For blood and skin samples, reverse transcription used TCR alpha and beta constant primers. In TCRdb, the UMI-ligation and nested PCR reads were re-called with MiXCR into one record per CDR3 protein. The sample includes 15,000 to 20,000 distinct CDR3 sequences, more than 9% of them seen just once. Source: skin, taken from a tuberculin skin test site. Every receptor here comes from an adult in good health.

As regards this clonotype: A much larger clone sits a single nucleotide away, making a read error possible. This is likely a read error, given that the CDR3 carries no conserved phenylalanine or tryptophan at its end. DNA of the CDR3: TGCAGCGGAGCGGCTAGCACAGATACGCAGTATTTA. Protein: CSGAASTDTQYL. The chain employs TRBV29-1 and TRBJ2-3, with D perhaps TRBD2 (5 bases). V was trimmed by 7 bases and J by 0 bases, leaving 8 bases between them. The CDR3 spans 12 residues. CDR1 and CDR2 (germline): SQVTM, ANQGSEA.

Judged by abundance, this clonotype is medium-sized. The CDR3 nucleotides are TGTGCCAGCAGTGCCAGACAGGGGAGTGCGGACAATGAGCAGTTCTTC. This encodes CASSARQGSADNEQFF. The genes are TRBV12-3 or TRBV12-4 and TRBJ2-1; 8 bases fit TRBD1. V shed 5 bases, J shed 5 bases, and the junction held 11 bases outside the gene matches. The CDR3 length is 16 residues.

This clonotype has just a few counts. The J gene is TRBJ1-1, the V gene TRBV11-2; a weak D match, TRBD1 (6 bases). This CDR3 contains 13 residues. Germline V gives CDR1 SGHAT, CDR2 FQNNGV. V gave up 8 bases and J gave up 0 bases, with 10 bases separating them. CDR3: CASGGPMNTEAFF. Written as DNA, the CDR3 is TGTGCCAGCGGGGGGCCGATGAACACTGAAGCTTTCTTT.

This clonotype showed up many times. This chain uses TRBV9 with TRBJ2-2; perhaps TRBD1 as D (5 bases). V gave up 4 bases and J gave up 1 base, with 8 bases separating them. Germline CDR1 SGDLS, CDR2 YYNGEE. There are 14 residues in the CDR3. DNA for the CDR3: TGTGCCAGCAGCATAGGACAGAACACCGGGGAGCTGTTTTTT. Its translation is CASSIGQNTGELFF.